These 28 T cell receptor beta chains share one sample of origin, sequenced in a study of blood T cell repertoires in COVID-19. Repertoires were generated with immunoSEQ multiplex PCR, while TCRdb's copy carries only in-frame clones and drops some. In the table there are around 270,000 clones, more than 70% of which are singletons. Sample: peripheral blood. Receptors were obtained from a woman aged 45-65 years with acute or convalescent COVID-19.

This chain uses TRBV19 with TRBJ2-2; TRBD2 aligns across 9 bases. Trimming cost V 6 bases and J 7 bases; bases outside gene matches: 6. CDR1 is LNHDA, CDR2 SQIVND, per germline (reference sequence). The CDR3 length is 14 residues. CDR3 sequence (DNA): TGTGCCAGTAGGTCCGGACTAGCGAGCGGGGAGCTGTTTTTT. Amino acids: CASRSGLASGELFF.

The chain employs TRBV19 and TRBJ2-7, with D possibly matching TRBD2 (5 bases). The CDR3 extends over 15 amino acids. Trimming shortened V by 5 bases and J by 2 bases, and 16 bases separated the two germline ends. Germline V gives CDR1 LNHDA, CDR2 SQIVND (reference sequence). CDR3 sequence: CASSQPGTVTYEQYF. CDR3 DNA sequence: TGTGCCAGTAGTCAACCGGGAACGGTTACCTACGAGCAGTACTTC. The full variable domain, in which reference TRBV19 and TRBJ2-7 provide the parts outside the CDR3, is DGGITQSPKYLFRKEGQNVTLSCEQNLNHDAMYWYRQDPGQGLRLIYYSQIVNDFQKGDIAEGYSVSREKKESFPLTVTSAQKNPTAFYLCASSQPGTVTYEQYFGPGTRLTVT.

The rearrangement links TRBV4-1 to TRBJ1-2; no clear D. V gave up 1 base and J gave up 2 bases, with 5 bases separating them. CDR1 and CDR2 from the germline V gene are MGHRA and YSYEKL. This CDR3 comprises 13 residues. The CDR3 coding sequence is TGCGCCAGCAGCCAAGGCAGGAACTATGGCTACACCTTC. This codes for CASSQGRNYGYTF.

The rearrangement links TRBV4-2 to TRBJ2-1; 14 bases map to TRBD2. In germline, CDR1 is LGHNA, CDR2 YNFKEQ. The CDR3 loop spans 15 amino acids. V trimming: 6 bases; J trimming: 10 bases; junction bases outside the gene matches: 8. This CDR3 reads CASSFQTSGRVEQFF. CDR3 in DNA: TGTGCCAGCAGTTTCCAGACTAGCGGGAGGGTCGAGCAGTTCTTC.

This chain uses TRBV4-3 with TRBJ1-1; no reliable D call. V lost 1 base and J lost 3, with 9 bases in between. The CDR3 extends over 14 amino acids. The germline gives CDR1 LGHNA, CDR2 YSLEER. CDR3 in amino acids: CASSQGLGDTEAFF. The CDR3 DNA is TGCGCCAGCAGCCAAGGCCTCGGGGACACTGAAGCTTTCTTT.

This clone was seen many times. The rearrangement uses TRBV28 and TRBJ2-2; tentative D call: TRBD1 (6 bases). The CDR3 runs to 17 residues. V lost 6 bases and J 3 bases, leaving 20 bases between the germline ends. In germline, CDR1 is MDHEN, CDR2 SYDVKM. CDR3 in amino acids: CASSPPIGGRDTGELFF. CDR3 bases: TGTGCCAGCAGCCCCCCGATAGGGGGACGTGACACCGGGGAGCTGTTTTTT.

CDR3 DNA sequence: TGCGCCAGCAGCTTGGGGGACATATACAATGAGCAGTTCTTC. Encoded protein: CASSLGDIYNEQFF. The chain employs TRBV5-1 and TRBJ2-1; TRBD1 might be the D (6 bases). This CDR3 is 14 amino acids long. V gave up 0 bases and J gave up 4 bases, with 8 bases separating them. Germline CDR1 and CDR2: SGHRS and YFSETQ.

The J gene is TRBJ2-3, the V gene TRBV27; a weak D match, TRBD1 (6 bases). The germline V and J ends were trimmed by 2 bases and 3 bases, with 15 bases remaining between them. The CDR3 is made up of 16 amino acids. Germline V gives CDR1 MNHEY, CDR2 SMNVEV (reference sequence). The chain's CDR3 is CASSLSVRGSTDTQYF. CDR3 in DNA: TGTGCCAGCAGTTTAAGCGTCAGGGGTTCGACAGATACGCAGTATTTT.

The rearrangement links TRBV7-2 to TRBJ2-2, with D possibly matching TRBD1 (5 bases). V was shortened by 1 base and J by 5 bases, with 17 bases between the two germline ends. Germline-derived CDR1 and CDR2 are SGHTA and FQGNSA. This CDR3 is built from 17 residues. CDR3 bases: TGTGCCAGCAGCTTAGACATCTCGGAGCGACAGACCGGGGAGCTGTTTTTT. Amino acid sequence: CASSLDISERQTGELFF.

The V and J genes are TRBV5-1 and TRBJ1-2, with TRBD1 identical over 7 bases. The CDR3 loop spans 14 amino acids. Trimming at V came to 1 base and at J to 8 bases, leaving 8 bases not matched to a gene. Per germline, CDR1 SGHRS and CDR2 YFSETQ. For the CDR3, the DNA is TGCGCCAGCAGCTTGTGGCAGGGGGAGGACGGCTACACCTTC. It specifies CASSLWQGEDGYTF.

This chain joins TRBV7-8 and TRBJ2-3, with 9 bases identical to TRBD1. V lost 6 bases and J lost 4; bases outside the gene matches: 8. Germline V gene lookup returns CDR1 SGHVS and CDR2 FQNEAQ. The CDR3 is 15 amino acids. Here the CDR3 reads CASSRGQGFPDTQYF. DNA of the CDR3: TGTGCCAGCAGTAGGGGACAGGGTTTTCCAGATACGCAGTATTTT. Complete variable domain (other parts from reference TRBV7-8 and TRBJ2-3): GAGVSQSPRYKVAKRGQDVALRCDPISGHVSLFWYQQALGQGPEFLTYFQNEAQLDKSGLPSDRFFAERPEGSVSTLKIQRTQQEDSAVYLCASSRGQGFPDTQYFGPGTRLTVL.

The CDR3 nucleotides are TGTGCCAGCAGCCACCTCACTGAGAACACTGAAGCTTTCTTT. This translates into CASSHLTENTEAFF. The J gene is TRBJ1-1, the V gene TRBV3-1 (or the pseudogene TRBV3-2); the D is unclear. Germline CDR1 LGHDT, CDR2 YNNKEL (reference sequence). Trimming stripped 3 bases from V and 1 base from J, with 9 bases between. The CDR3 length is 14 residues.

The chain uses TRBV7-3 and TRBJ2-2; 8 bases line up with TRBD2. The CDR3 extends over 15 amino acids. The V gene end was trimmed by 3 bases and the J gene end by 6 bases; junction bases not matched to a gene: 6. Germline loops: CDR1 SGHTA, CDR2 FQGTGA. The CDR3 protein is CASSLAGRASGELFF. The CDR3 DNA sequence: TGTGCCAGCAGCTTGGCCGGGAGGGCCTCCGGGGAGCTGTTTTTT.

The rearrangement links TRBV5-1 to TRBJ2-1; 13 bases line up with TRBD2. The V gene end was trimmed by 4 bases and the J gene end by 0 bases; junction bases not matched to a gene: 13. Germline V gives CDR1 SGHRS, CDR2 YFSETQ. This CDR3 region has 20 residues. As DNA, the CDR3 is TGCGCCAGCAGCCCGATAGGGACTAGCGGGAAGATCAGCTCCTACAATGAGCAGTTCTTC. Its protein is CASSPIGTSGKISSYNEQFF. The full variable domain, its missing parts supplied by reference TRBV5-1 and TRBJ2-1, is KAGVTQTPRYLIKTRGQQVTLSCSPISGHRSVSWYQQTPGQGLQFLFEYFSETQRNKGNFPGRFSGRQFSNSRSEMNVSTLELGDSALYLCASSPIGTSGKISSYNEQFFGPGTRLTVL.

V usage is TRBV29-1 and J usage is TRBJ1-2; unclear D gene. Trimming pared 8 bases from V and 5 bases from J, leaving 12 bases between. From germline, CDR1 is SQVTM and CDR2 ANQGSEA. The CDR3 is 11 residues long. CDR3 residues: CSSDGGYGYTF. The CDR3 DNA follows: TGCAGCTCAGACGGAGGTTATGGCTACACCTTC.

The rearrangement links TRBV6-1 to TRBJ2-7; D is possibly TRBD2 (6 bases). The CDR3 runs to 14 residues. The germline CDR1 and CDR2 sequences are MNHNS and SASEGT. V lost 8 bases to trimming and J lost 2 bases, with 16 bases between them. CDR3 nucleotides: TGTGCCAGCGGGTGGGAGGCGGGGACCTACGAGCAGTACTTC. This sequence encodes CASGWEAGTYEQYF.

This sequence joins TRBV7-2 and TRBJ2-7, with 8 positions matching TRBD2. Losses at the gene ends were 2 bases for V and 3 bases for J; bases not matched to a gene: 6. The CDR3 spans 15 residues. Looked up from germline, CDR1 is SGHTA and CDR2 is FQGNSA. CDR3 coding DNA: TGTGCCAGCAGCTTACCCGCCAGCGGGAGCTACGAGCAGTACTTC. Protein: CASSLPASGSYEQYF.

V usage is TRBV2 and J usage is TRBJ1-5; 7 bases line up with TRBD1. In germline, CDR1 is SNHLY, CDR2 FYNNEI. V dropped 6 bases and J dropped 5; count of bases not matched to a gene: 7. There are 14 residues in the CDR3. The CDR3 nucleotides read TGTGCCAGCAGGCCTTACGACAGGGATCAGCCCCAGCATTTT. This sequence encodes CASRPYDRDQPQHF.

The chain uses TRBV7-2 and TRBJ2-7, with TRBD2 matching 11 bases. V shed 3 bases and J 3 bases; nucleotides not matched to a gene: 1. CDR3 size: 14 residues. CDR1 and CDR2 (germline): SGHTA, FQGNSA. CDR3 region: CASSFGTSGYEQYF. The CDR3 DNA follows: TGTGCCAGCAGCTTTGGGACTAGCGGCTACGAGCAGTACTTC.

This chain joins TRBV10-2 and TRBJ1-5, with 9 bases aligning to TRBD1. CDR1 is WSHSY and CDR2 is SAAADI in the germline V gene. The CDR3 sequence is 15 residues long. J gave up 12 bases and V 4 bases, and 13 bases lay outside the gene matches. DNA of the CDR3: TGCGCCAGCAGTGGGCAAAACAGGGGGCGCGGGGGCCAGCATTTT. This sequence encodes CASSGQNRGRGGQHF.

This clone has a handful of counts. The chain links TRBV6-2 or TRBV6-3 to TRBJ2-5; D remains unclear. Trimming removed 0 bases from V and 2 bases from J, with 7 bases in between. The CDR3 runs to 14 residues. Per germline, CDR1 MNHEY and CDR2 SVGEGT. The CDR3 nucleotides read TGTGCCAGCAGTTACTCGCATCAGCAAGAGACCCAGTACTTC. Translated, it gives CASSYSHQQETQYF.

The chain has TRBV7-2 and TRBJ2-2; D is possibly TRBD1 (6 bases). Trimming pared 6 bases from V and 6 bases from J, leaving 17 bases between. CDR3 size: 15 residues. CDR1 and CDR2 from the germline V gene are SGHTA and FQGNSA. The CDR3 reads CASSQGGAQAGELFF. DNA for the CDR3: TGTGCCAGCAGTCAAGGGGGAGCCCAAGCCGGGGAGCTGTTTTTT.

The rearrangement links TRBV5-1 to TRBJ2-5; possible D gene TRBD1, 6 bases. The CDR3 loop spans 16 amino acids. Germline CDR1 reads SGHRS; CDR2 reads YFSETQ. The germline V and J ends were trimmed by 2 bases and 4 bases, with 18 bases remaining between them. CDR3 amino acids: CASSFQARGGSETQYF. In nucleotides, the CDR3 is TGCGCCAGCAGCTTCCAAGCCAGGGGTGGGTCAGAGACCCAGTACTTC.

V gene TRBV6-2 or TRBV6-3 combines with J gene TRBJ2-1, with TRBD2 matching 8 bases. CDR1 is MNHEY and CDR2 is SVGEGT in the germline V gene. Trimming at V came to 6 bases and at J to 5 bases, leaving 6 bases not matched to a gene. The CDR3 loop spans 14 amino acids. The CDR3 loop reads CASSLSGVDNEQFF. CDR3 bases: TGTGCCAGCAGCCTTAGCGGGGTAGACAATGAGCAGTTCTTC.

The rearrangement joins TRBV19 to TRBJ2-6, with 8 bases lining up with TRBD1. CDR1 is LNHDA and CDR2 is SQIVND in the germline V gene (reference sequence). V was pared by 7 bases and J by 0 bases, with 5 bases of the junction left unmatched. This CDR3 comprises 16 residues. The CDR3 DNA reads TGTGCCAGTACCCGACAGGGGACCTCTGGGGCCAACGTCCTGACTTTC. Translated, it gives CASTRQGTSGANVLTF.

The chain carries TRBV28 and TRBJ2-7; 7 bases match TRBD1. This CDR3 has 12 amino acids. The V gene end was trimmed by 11 bases and the J gene end by 3 bases; junction bases not matched to a gene: 7. Germline values: CDR1 MDHEN, CDR2 SYDVKM. CDR3 loop: CALTGPSYEQYF. The CDR3, as DNA: TGTGCCCTGACAGGGCCCAGCTACGAGCAGTACTTC. Filled out from reference TRBV28 and TRBJ2-7, the complete variable domain reads DVKVTQSSRYLVKRTGEKVFLECVQDMDHENMFWYRQDPGLGLRLIYFSYDVKMKEKGDIPEGYSVSREKKERFSLILESASTNQTSMYLCALTGPSYEQYFGPGTRLTVT.

In this sample, this clone turned up once. This sequence joins TRBV19 and TRBJ2-2, with 8 bases aligning to TRBD1. The V gene end was trimmed by 4 bases and the J gene end by 7 bases; junction bases not matched to a gene: 8. The CDR3 sequence is 15 residues long. CDR1 is LNHDA and CDR2 is SQIVND in the germline V gene (reference sequence). In nucleotides, the CDR3 is TGTGCCAGTAGTACGACAGGGGCGCCCCACGGGGAGCTGTTTTTT. As protein: CASSTTGAPHGELFF.

The rearrangement uses TRBV27 and TRBJ2-3; weak D call: TRBD2 (6 bases). The CDR3 extends over 14 amino acids. Germline V lookup: CDR1 MNHEY, CDR2 SMNVEV (reference sequence). The V end lost 7 bases, the J end lost 2 bases, and 13 bases lay between the germline ends. The CDR3: CASNSRDYTDTQYF. In nucleotides, the CDR3 is TGTGCCAGCAATTCGCGGGATTACACAGATACGCAGTATTTT.